This T cell receptor (beta chain) was retrieved from a study of blood T cell repertoires in COVID-19. Study-wide context: The analysed material was cDNA or gDNA that came from T cells, B-cell-depleted T cells, or PBMCs.

Some clones are missing from TCRdb's copy, which holds only in-frame ones; the method was immunoSEQ multiplex PCR. The sample holds approximately 36,000 clones, roughly 70% seen once. Germline V gives CDR1 MNHNS, CDR2 SASEGT. The V gene lost 1 base and the J gene lost 5 bases, with 8 bases spanning the gap. The CDR3 is made up of 14 amino acids. This TCR was recovered from a man aged 70-80 years with COVID-19, enrolled during active disease. The J gene is TRBJ2-2, the V gene TRBV6-1, with D uncertain. Sequencing was done on a sample of peripheral blood. CDR3 region: CASSEGAFTGELFF. CDR3 nucleotide sequence: TGTGCCAGCAGTGAAGGGGCGTTTACCGGGGAGCTGTTTTTT.